These 27 T cell receptor beta chains came from one sample sequenced in a study of blood T cell repertoires in COVID-19. Profiled with immunoSEQ multiplex PCR; TCRdb holds only in-frame clones, not every one. The table includes roughly 260,000 clones, 88% detected once. The sequencing sample was made of peripheral blood. The receptors here all came from a woman in her thirties with COVID-19, enrolled during active disease.

CDR3 bases: TGTGCCAGCAGTGATCGTAGGGCGGGAGGATACAATGAGCAGTTCTTC. Amino acids: CASSDRRAGGYNEQFF. V usage is TRBV5-8 and J usage is TRBJ2-1, with 8 bases that match TRBD2. The CDR3 is made up of 16 amino acids. Germline values: CDR1 SGHTS, CDR2 YDEGEE. V was pared by 5 bases and J by 4 bases, with 11 bases of the junction left unmatched.

In DNA form, the CDR3 reads TGTGCCAGCAGGGGTGTCCAGGGTGGGGTAGGCTACACCTTC. This sequence encodes CASRGVQGGVGYTF. J is TRBJ1-2 and V is TRBV27; possible D gene TRBD1, 5 bases. V dropped 6 bases and J dropped 8 bases, with 19 bases sitting between them. The CDR3 is 14 residues long. Germline V gene sequence: CDR1 MNHEY, CDR2 SMNVEV (reference sequence).

The chain carries TRBV3-1 (or the pseudogene TRBV3-2) and TRBJ2-3; TRBD2 aligns across 14 bases. V dropped 4 bases and J dropped 8; count of bases not matched to a gene: 5. Germline lookup yields CDR1 LGHDT and CDR2 YNNKEL (reference sequence). The CDR3 has 15 amino acids. The CDR3 nucleotides are TGTGCCAGCAGCCCGGGACTAGCGGGAGCAGCTACGCAGTATTTT. Protein product: CASSPGLAGAATQYF.

The V and J genes are TRBV28 and TRBJ1-5; 8 bases align to TRBD1. Germline-derived CDR1 and CDR2 are MDHEN and SYDVKM. This CDR3 spans 14 amino acids. V trimming: 6 bases; J trimming: 4 bases; junction bases outside the gene matches: 5. This chain's CDR3 is CASSRQGKNQPQHF. The CDR3 bases are TGTGCCAGCAGCCGACAGGGGAAAAATCAGCCCCAGCATTTT.

The chain links TRBV7-2 to TRBJ2-7, with a weak D call TRBD2 (5 bases). In germline, CDR1 is SGHTA, CDR2 FQGNSA. CDR3 length: 14 residues. Trimming removed 2 bases from V and 7 bases from J, with 15 bases in between. CDR3 region: CASSLPVGVREQYF. CDR3 nucleotide sequence: TGTGCCAGCAGCTTACCGGTCGGGGTGAGGGAGCAGTACTTC.

The CDR3 loop reads CASSEPTGTSGTSDEQFF. DNA of the CDR3: TGTGCCAGCAGCGAACCTACCGGGACTAGCGGGACCAGCGATGAGCAGTTCTTC. The chain carries TRBV7-9 and TRBJ2-1; 13 bases are shared with TRBD2. Germline CDR1 is SEHNR and CDR2 is FQNEAQ (reference sequence). J was trimmed by 8 bases and V by 5 bases; bases with no gene match: 15. The CDR3 contains 18 residues. Full variable domain (missing parts from reference TRBV7-9 and TRBJ2-1): DTGVSQNPRHKITKRGQNVTFRCDPISEHNRLYWYRQTLGQGPEFLTYFQNEAQLEKSRLLSDRFSAERPKGSFSTLEIQRTEQGDSAMYLCASSEPTGTSGTSDEQFFGPGTRLTVL.

The rearrangement uses TRBV9 and TRBJ2-1; 13 bases line up with TRBD2. V gave up 3 bases and J gave up 8 bases; unmatched junction bases: 5. The CDR3 totals 15 residues. Germline V gene sequence: CDR1 SGDLS, CDR2 YYNGEE. The CDR3 protein is CASSAGLAGFDEQFF. Here the CDR3 DNA reads TGTGCCAGCAGCGCGGGACTAGCGGGATTTGATGAGCAGTTCTTC.

This chain links TRBV6-1 with TRBJ1-1; D is unresolved. This CDR3 is 14 amino acids long. The germline CDR1 and CDR2 sequences are MNHNS and SASEGT. V lost 1 base and J lost 4, with 10 bases in between. CDR3 in amino acids: CASSEGGGGTEAFF. The CDR3 coding sequence is TGTGCCAGCAGTGAAGGGGGAGGTGGCACTGAAGCTTTCTTT.

The CDR3 region has the DNA TGCAGCGGACTAGCGGGGGGCTACGAGCAGTACTTC. Its translation: CSGLAGGYEQYF. This chain links TRBV29-1 with TRBJ2-7; 13 bases agree with TRBD2. CDR3 length equals 12 residues. The V gene end was trimmed by 7 bases and the J gene end by 3 bases; junction bases not matched to a gene: 0. The germline V gene has CDR1 SQVTM and CDR2 ANQGSEA.

The V and J genes are TRBV5-1 and TRBJ1-3, with 7 bases that match TRBD1. Germline CDR1 reads SGHRS; CDR2 reads YFSETQ. V was pared by 4 bases and J by 16 bases, with 14 bases of the junction left unmatched. This CDR3 region has 13 residues. Written as DNA, the CDR3 is TGCGCCAGCAGCACGGACCCGGGACAGACCGGTTATTTT. This encodes CASSTDPGQTGYF.

The genes are TRBV5-1 and TRBJ2-6; TRBD1 aligns across 7 bases. The CDR3 is made up of 12 amino acids. CDR1 and CDR2 (germline): SGHRS, YFSETQ. V dropped 4 bases and J dropped 13; count of bases not matched to a gene: 5. CDR3 sequence (DNA): TGCGCCAGCAGCACGGGACAGACAGTCCTGACTTTC. Translation: CASSTGQTVLTF. The full variable domain, with the rest looked up from reference TRBV5-1 and TRBJ2-6, is KAGVTQTPRYLIKTRGQQVTLSCSPISGHRSVSWYQQTPGQGLQFLFEYFSETQRNKGNFPGRFSGRQFSNSRSEMNVSTLELGDSALYLCASSTGQTVLTFGAGSRLTVL.

This clone was detected a few times. V gene TRBV6-5 combines with J gene TRBJ2-7; possibly TRBD2 for D (6 bases). V was trimmed by 0 bases and J by 0 bases, leaving 12 bases between them. Per the germline V gene, CDR1 is MNHEY and CDR2 is SVGAGI. The length of the CDR3 is 16 residues. The CDR3, as DNA: TGTGCCAGCAGTTACTCGTGGGCTAGCGACTCCTACGAGCAGTACTTC. Protein: CASSYSWASDSYEQYF.

The chain has TRBV30 and TRBJ2-1; weak D call: TRBD2 (5 bases). This CDR3 is built from 13 residues. V lost 3 bases, J lost 9 bases, and 15 bases lay in between. Germline V gene sequence: CDR1 GTSNPN, CDR2 SVGIG (reference sequence). The CDR3: CAWSDLVGGEQFF. CDR3 bases: TGTGCCTGGAGCGACCTCGTCGGAGGTGAGCAGTTCTTC.

The table lists this clone with a count of one. The chain couples TRBV24-1 to TRBJ2-5; possibly TRBD2 for D (6 bases). Trimming cost V 3 bases and J 3 bases, with 13 bases left between them. The CDR3 sequence is 15 residues long. The germline CDR1 and CDR2 sequences are KGHDR and SFDVKD. CDR3 amino acids: CATSDRTNSKETQYF. For the CDR3, the DNA is TGTGCCACCAGTGATAGGACTAACTCGAAAGAGACCCAGTACTTC.

The V and J genes are TRBV7-9 and TRBJ1-4; 7 bases are shared with TRBD1. This CDR3 contains 15 residues. Germline CDR1 reads SEHNR; CDR2 reads FQNEAQ (reference sequence). Unmatched junction bases numbered 10, after V lost 5 bases and J lost 7 bases. The CDR3 bases are TGTGCCAGCAGCCCAGGGGGGACAGTGGGTGAAAAACTGTTTTTT. Translated, it gives CASSPGGTVGEKLFF.

Only one count was recorded for this clone. This rearrangement joins TRBV30 to TRBJ1-6; 7 bases are a match to TRBD1. The CDR3 length is 14 residues. The germline CDR1 and CDR2 sequences are GTSNPN and SVGIG (reference sequence). V dropped 3 bases and J dropped 7; count of bases not matched to a gene: 6. The CDR3 nucleotides are TGTGCCTGGAGGGGGGACAGAGAGAATTCACCCCTCCACTTT. Encoded protein: CAWRGDRENSPLHF.

The rearrangement joins TRBV7-9 to TRBJ2-1, with TRBD1 as a possible D gene (5 bases). CDR1 SEHNR and CDR2 FQNEAQ come from the germline V gene (reference sequence). The V end was cut by 11 bases, the J end by 4 bases, with 15 bases between. The CDR3 is 13 residues long. CDR3 DNA: TGTGCCCTGGGGCAGGACAATTACAATGAGCAGTTCTTC. Its translation: CALGQDNYNEQFF.

V is TRBV24-1 and J is TRBJ1-1; 9 bases are shared with TRBD1. In germline, CDR1 is KGHDR, CDR2 SFDVKD. The CDR3 runs 13 residues. Losses at the gene ends were 2 bases for V and 11 bases for J; bases not matched to a gene: 5. The CDR3, as DNA: TGTGCCACCAGTGATTCAGCCGGGACAGGGGCTTTCTTT. This gives the protein CATSDSAGTGAFF.

The chain has TRBV6-1 and TRBJ1-1, with 7 bases identical to TRBD1. Per the germline V gene, CDR1 is MNHNS and CDR2 is SASEGT. The J segment lost 2 bases and the V segment lost 8 bases, leaving 11 bases of the junction unmatched. This CDR3 comprises 15 residues. The CDR3 nucleotides are TGTGCCAGCTCCCCCGACAGGGCAGGAAACACTGAAGCTTTCTTT. Protein sequence: CASSPDRAGNTEAFF.

This chain connects TRBV28 to TRBJ1-4, with D perhaps matching TRBD1 (5 bases). Germline V CDR1 and CDR2: MDHEN, SYDVKM. V lost 6 bases and J 10 bases, leaving 18 bases between the germline ends. This CDR3 spans 14 amino acids. CDR3 region: CASSPGGSGGKLFF. DNA for the CDR3: TGTGCCAGCAGCCCTGGGGGGTCTGGAGGAAAACTGTTTTTT.

V gene TRBV14 combines with J gene TRBJ2-7; D unclear. CDR1 and CDR2 from the germline V gene are SGHDN and FVKESK. This CDR3 spans 13 amino acids. Trimming took 0 bases from V and 8 from J, leaving 11 bases between them. CDR3 sequence (DNA): TGTGCCAGCAGCCAAGATGTCGCGGCCCAGCAGTACTTC. This sequence encodes CASSQDVAAQQYF.

This clone occurred a few times. V usage is TRBV4-1 and J usage is TRBJ2-2; D may be TRBD2 (5 bases). Germline CDR1 MGHRA, CDR2 YSYEKL. The CDR3 has 15 residues. Trimming removed 3 bases from V and 4 bases from J, with 12 bases in between. The CDR3 protein is CASSQQRPATGELFF. DNA for the CDR3: TGCGCCAGCAGCCAGCAGCGGCCGGCCACCGGGGAGCTGTTTTTT.

This chain uses TRBV24-1 with TRBJ2-5, with a weak D call TRBD2 (5 bases). Looked up from germline, CDR1 is KGHDR and CDR2 is SFDVKD. V dropped 6 bases and J dropped 4 bases, with 20 bases sitting between them. The CDR3 spans 16 residues. CDR3 in amino acids: CATSIGKIGEGETQYF. In DNA, the CDR3 is TGTGCCACCAGTATTGGGAAGATAGGAGAGGGAGAGACCCAGTACTTC.

The V and J genes are TRBV5-8 and TRBJ1-1; 7 bases match TRBD1. Germline-derived CDR1 and CDR2 are SGHTS and YDEGEE. The CDR3 sequence is 14 residues long. Unmatched junction bases numbered 5, after V lost 0 bases and J lost 6 bases. The DNA for the CDR3 is TGTGCCAGCAGCTTGGCAGGGGGGACCCCTGAAGCTTTCTTT. Protein sequence: CASSLAGGTPEAFF. The whole variable domain, filled in from reference TRBV5-8 and TRBJ1-1, reads EAGVTQSPTHLIKTRGQQATLRCSPISGHTSVYWYQQALGLGLQFLLWYDEGEERNRGNFPPRFSGRQFPNYSSELNVNALELEDSALYLCASSLAGGTPEAFFGQGTRLTVV.

The chain joins TRBV28 to TRBJ1-5, with 9 bases matching TRBD1. The germline CDR1 and CDR2 sequences are MDHEN and SYDVKM. V trimming: 3 bases; J trimming: 3 bases; junction bases outside the gene matches: 6. The CDR3 runs to 16 residues. CDR3 protein: CASSLRGQGPNQPQHF. CDR3 DNA sequence: TGTGCCAGCAGTTTGAGGGGACAGGGCCCCAATCAGCCCCAGCATTTT.

The rearrangement joins TRBV7-9 to TRBJ1-1; D gene uncertain. Per the germline V gene, CDR1 is SEHNR and CDR2 is FQNEAQ (reference sequence). The CDR3 has 10 residues. The V gene lost 10 bases and the J gene lost 7 bases, with 10 bases spanning the gap. CDR3 coding DNA: TGTGCCACCGGGTTGTATGAAGCTTTCTTT. This encodes CATGLYEAFF.

The V call is TRBV29-1, the J call TRBJ1-2; D uncertain. Trimming left V 1 base short and J 8 bases short, with 8 bases between. Looked up from germline, CDR1 is SQVTM and CDR2 is ANQGSEA. The CDR3 has 11 residues. The CDR3 spells CSVEARIGYTF. The DNA for the CDR3 is TGCAGCGTTGAAGCGAGGATAGGCTACACCTTC.